The 4 T cell receptor beta chains presented below share a single source sample, sequenced in a study of neurological immune-mediated disorders. In TCRdb, the 5' RACE reads were re-called with MiXCR into one record per CDR3 protein. The sample yields 55,000 to 70,000 distinct CDR3 sequences, more than 9.5% seen once. Sequenced material: PBMCs. These TCRs come from a man aged 55 to 69 in good health.

The table lists this clonotype with many counts. V usage is TRBV7-2 and J usage is TRBJ2-2; D not certain. The CDR3 is made up of 13 amino acids. V shed 1 base and J shed 6 bases, with 6 bases lying between them. Germline V gene data show CDR1 as SGHTA and CDR2 as FQGNSA. The CDR3 loop is CASSLVPPGELFF. CDR3 coding DNA: TGTGCCAGCAGCTTAGTGCCCCCCGGGGAGCTGTTTTTT.

This clonotype came up many times. This chain links TRBV12-3 or TRBV12-4 with TRBJ2-3; D possibly matches TRBD1 or TRBD2 (5 bases each). Trimming pared 1 base from V and 6 bases from J, leaving 8 bases between. The CDR3 has 13 residues. CDR3 sequence: CASSLGGLDTQYF. The CDR3 bases are TGTGCCAGCAGTTTAGGGGGGTTGGATACGCAGTATTTT.

At least ten counts were recorded for this clonotype. V usage is TRBV9 and J usage is TRBJ2-2; D is unresolved. The V and J ends lost 4 bases and 5 bases respectively, with 12 bases between them. CDR1 and CDR2 (germline): SGDLS, YYNGEE. This CDR3 is built from 14 residues. CDR3 DNA: TGTGCCAGCAGCCCTAGTCCCGGGACCGGGGAGCTGTTTTTT. Translated, it gives CASSPSPGTGELFF.

The sample holds a few counts of this clonotype. V is TRBV14 and J is TRBJ2-1; the match to TRBD2 covers 8 bases. The length of the CDR3 is 13 residues. V gave up 4 bases and J gave up 9 bases; unmatched junction bases: 5. Germline loops: CDR1 SGHDN, CDR2 FVKESK. The CDR3: CASSRSGSSEQFF. For the CDR3, the DNA is TGTGCCAGCAGCCGCAGCGGGAGCTCTGAGCAGTTCTTC.